These T cell receptor beta chains were read from a single sample in a study of CXCR3-negative and CXCR3-positive naive CD8 T cells. TCRdb reprocessed the 5' RACE reads and keeps a single row for each CDR3 protein, giving no DNA. The sample features tens of thousands of distinct CDR3 sequences, with around 0.58% in its top ten. The specimen was naive CXCR3+ CD8+ T cells from blood. The receptor source for this set is a human donor in good health. Some clones in this sample may be carry-over from other donors' samples. Both conserved end residues are part of each CDR3. The order of the fields is CDR3 protein, V gene, J gene.

cdr3_aa: CASSLTRNTGELFF
v_call: TRBV28
j_call: TRBJ2-2

cdr3_aa: CASSQGTQGGYEQYF
v_call: TRBV4-3
j_call: TRBJ2-7

cdr3_aa: CASSPGLAWGYEQYF
v_call: TRBV28
j_call: TRBJ2-7

cdr3_aa: CASSKALRTPPYGYTF
v_call: TRBV21-1
j_call: TRBJ1-2

cdr3_aa: CASTSVWAGVDNEQFF
v_call: TRBV25-1
j_call: TRBJ2-1

cdr3_aa: CASVGQGAEKLFF
v_call: TRBV12-3/TRBV12-4
j_call: TRBJ1-4

cdr3_aa: CASSSNSGLYSSYEQYF
v_call: TRBV28
j_call: TRBJ2-7

cdr3_aa: CASSEGTALLNEQFF
v_call: TRBV6-1
j_call: TRBJ2-1

cdr3_aa: CASSDTGTTNTGELFF
v_call: TRBV6-4
j_call: TRBJ2-2

cdr3_aa: CASSLLVAPTYEQYF
v_call: TRBV12-3/TRBV12-4
j_call: TRBJ2-7

cdr3_aa: CASSSVRLAGDNEQFF
v_call: TRBV28
j_call: TRBJ2-1

cdr3_aa: CASSYSPSASSYNEQFF
v_call: TRBV6-6
j_call: TRBJ2-1

cdr3_aa: CAISSLGTTETQYF
v_call: TRBV10-3
j_call: TRBJ2-5

cdr3_aa: CASSLVSSLSTDTQYF
v_call: TRBV11-2
j_call: TRBJ2-3

cdr3_aa: CSVMRGASYEQYF
v_call: TRBV29-1
j_call: TRBJ2-7